The subject of this entry is one T cell receptor (beta chain). The protocol was immunoSEQ multiplex PCR, while the TCRdb copy is restricted to in-frame clones and leaves out a portion. The sample yields 70,000 to 95,000 clones, 92% seen once. These data come from a study of OX40 agonist ivuxolimab in advanced cancers. Trimming left V 6 bases short and J 10 bases short, with 22 bases between. This CDR3 has 15 residues. The germline CDR1 and CDR2 sequences are SGHTA and FQGTGA. The receptor was derived from an adult with an advanced solid tumor such as melanoma, head and neck, liver or kidney cancer. The source material was CD4+ or CD8+ T cells sorted from blood, sampled in a trial of the OX40 agonist ivuxolimab. The rearrangement joins TRBV7-3 to TRBJ2-1; TRBD2 might be the D (6 bases). Here the CDR3 DNA reads TGTGCCAGCAGTCCCACTCCTCCGAGGCGGGGAGAGCAGTTCTTC. It translates to CASSPTPPRRGEQFF.